A selection of T cell receptor beta chains follows, all from one sample in a study of pediatric ulcerative colitis. Produced via immunoSEQ multiplex PCR; TCRdb's table is partial and in-frame only. The data contain 25,000 to 35,000 clones, around 80% of them singletons. The sequenced sample consisted of blood. All receptors derive from a boy under 18 with severe ulcerative colitis. The CDR3 runs from the conserved cysteine through the conserved F or W. Each record gives: J gene, D gene, clone size, V gene, CDR3 protein, CDR3 DNA. D genes are given only for firm matches. Size is stated for part of the rows, as once, few or many counts, or as a class when the clone is expanded.

TRBJ2-2,TRBD1,once,TRBV5-6,CASPGQGPKADTGELFF,TGTGCCAGCCCGGGACAGGGGCCAAAGGCGGACACCGGGGAGCTGTTTTTT
TRBJ1-5,-,few,TRBV18,CASSPLGNNQPQHF,TGTGCCAGCTCTCCATTAGGGAACAATCAGCCCCAGCATTTT
TRBJ2-3,-,-,TRBV7-9,CASSPRRTRDSTDTQYF,TGTGCCAGCAGCCCCCGACGTACAAGGGACAGCACAGATACGCAGTATTTT
TRBJ1-6,-,once,TRBV30,CAWTLQRLNNSPLHF,TGTGCCTGGACCCTCCAAAGATTGAATAATTCACCCCTCCACTTT
TRBJ2-1,-,-,TRBV7-3,CASSPNIDTREWFF,TGTGCCAGCAGCCCCAACATAGACACCAGGGAGTGGTTCTTC
TRBJ1-2,-,-,TRBV18,CASSPTGGEDYGYTF,TGTGCCAGCTCACCGACCGGAGGGGAGGACTATGGCTACACCTTC
TRBJ2-5,-,-,TRBV6-1,CASSEALSATGTQYF,TGTGCCAGCAGTGAAGCCTTATCAGCGACCGGGACCCAGTACTTC
TRBJ2-3,TRBD2,-,TRBV5-1,CARGCRLAGGRKPDTQYF,TGCGCCAGGGGCTGCCGACTAGCGGGGGGGCGGAAGCCAGATACGCAGTATTTT
TRBJ2-7,-,-,TRBV7-8,CASSRSPYEQYF,TGTGCCAGCAGCAGGAGCCCCTACGAGCAGTACTTC
TRBJ1-6,TRBD1,-,TRBV7-6,CASSSRQGHSPLHF,TGTGCCAGCAGCTCTAGACAGGGACATTCACCCCTCCACTTT
TRBJ1-5,TRBD1,-,TRBV7-2,CASSLRGQGPPGNQPQHF,TGTGCCAGCAGCCTCCGGGGACAGGGCCCCCCTGGCAATCAGCCCCAGCATTTT
TRBJ2-5,-,-,TRBV6-1,CAGHGGQRQETQYF,TGTGCCGGTCACGGGGGACAGCGCCAAGAGACCCAGTACTTC
TRBJ1-4,-,-,TRBV28,CASSPRVGLDEKLFF,TGTGCCAGCAGCCCGCGGGTTGGCCTCGATGAAAAACTGTTTTTT
TRBJ1-2,-,-,TRBV6-6,CASSSPYGYTF,TGTGCCAGCAGCTCGCCGTATGGCTACACCTTC
TRBJ1-2,-,-,TRBV4-1,CASSQVWDNYGYTF,TGCGCCAGCAGCCAAGTCTGGGATAACTATGGCTACACCTTC
TRBJ2-2,-,-,TRBV28,CASSLGNTGELFF,TGTGCCAGCAGTTTGGGGAACACCGGGGAGCTGTTTTTT
TRBJ1-2,TRBD1,-,TRBV5-1,CASSPGTGRYGYTF,TGCGCCAGCAGCCCCGGGACAGGCCGATATGGCTACACCTTC
TRBJ2-7,-,-,TRBV6-5,CASSSDYEQYF,TGTGCCAGCAGCTCCGATTACGAGCAGTACTTC
TRBJ2-7,-,-,TRBV5-6,CASSLEYEQYF,TGTGCCAGCAGCTTGGAATACGAGCAGTACTTC
TRBJ2-5,-,-,TRBV18,CASSRETQYF,TGTGCCAGCTCACGGGAGACCCAGTACTTC
TRBJ2-5,-,-,TRBV21-1,CASLAPTSGGHQETQYF,TGTGCCAGCCTAGCCCCCACTAGCGGGGGCCACCAAGAGACCCAGTACTTC
TRBJ2-2,-,-,TRBV6-4,CASSDSGQTGELFF,TGTGCCAGCAGTGATTCTGGGCAAACCGGGGAGCTGTTTTTT
TRBJ1-1,-,-,TRBV5-5,CASSLFPRREEPGRNTEAFF,TGTGCCAGCAGCTTGTTTCCCCGGAGGGAGGAGCCGGGAAGGAACACTGAAGCTTTCTTT
TRBJ2-2,-,-,TRBV30,CAWSVGNTGELFF,TGTGCCTGGAGTGTGGGGAACACCGGGGAGCTGTTTTTT
TRBJ1-1,TRBD1,-,TRBV9,CASSPSDRVRVGNTEAFF,TGTGCCAGCAGCCCCTCGGACAGGGTTAGGGTCGGGAACACTGAAGCTTTCTTT
TRBJ2-7,-,-,TRBV4-3,CASSAHESRASYEQYF,TGCGCCAGCAGCGCCCATGAGTCCAGGGCAAGCTACGAGCAGTACTTC
TRBJ2-7,-,-,TRBV29-1,CSVVARSGSHYEQYF,TGCAGCGTTGTTGCGCGGTCTGGCAGTCACTACGAGCAGTACTTC
TRBJ1-1,-,-,TRBV5-1,CASSLGATLNTEAFF,TGCGCCAGCAGCTTGGGCGCCACGTTGAACACTGAAGCTTTCTTT
TRBJ1-1,TRBD1,-,TRBV6-5,CASSYSGTGGEAFF,TGTGCCAGCAGTTACTCGGGGACAGGAGGGGAAGCTTTCTTT
TRBJ1-1,-,few,TRBV2,CASRDYLTGRTAFF,TGTGCCAGCAGAGACTACCTCACAGGGAGAACAGCTTTCTTT
TRBJ2-2,-,-,TRBV30,CAWSVLNTGELFF,TGTGCCTGGAGTGTACTGAACACCGGGGAGCTGTTTTTT
TRBJ2-3,TRBD2,-,TRBV14,CASSHYTSGGVADTQYF,TGTGCCAGCAGCCACTACACTAGCGGGGGCGTCGCAGATACGCAGTATTTT
TRBJ2-3,-,-,TRBV5-6,CASSPQGGSTDTQYF,TGTGCCAGCAGCCCACAGGGTGGGAGCACAGATACGCAGTATTTT
TRBJ2-1,-,-,TRBV27,CASRLTRGNHNEQFF,TGTGCCAGCCGGTTGACGCGGGGAAACCACAATGAGCAGTTCTTC